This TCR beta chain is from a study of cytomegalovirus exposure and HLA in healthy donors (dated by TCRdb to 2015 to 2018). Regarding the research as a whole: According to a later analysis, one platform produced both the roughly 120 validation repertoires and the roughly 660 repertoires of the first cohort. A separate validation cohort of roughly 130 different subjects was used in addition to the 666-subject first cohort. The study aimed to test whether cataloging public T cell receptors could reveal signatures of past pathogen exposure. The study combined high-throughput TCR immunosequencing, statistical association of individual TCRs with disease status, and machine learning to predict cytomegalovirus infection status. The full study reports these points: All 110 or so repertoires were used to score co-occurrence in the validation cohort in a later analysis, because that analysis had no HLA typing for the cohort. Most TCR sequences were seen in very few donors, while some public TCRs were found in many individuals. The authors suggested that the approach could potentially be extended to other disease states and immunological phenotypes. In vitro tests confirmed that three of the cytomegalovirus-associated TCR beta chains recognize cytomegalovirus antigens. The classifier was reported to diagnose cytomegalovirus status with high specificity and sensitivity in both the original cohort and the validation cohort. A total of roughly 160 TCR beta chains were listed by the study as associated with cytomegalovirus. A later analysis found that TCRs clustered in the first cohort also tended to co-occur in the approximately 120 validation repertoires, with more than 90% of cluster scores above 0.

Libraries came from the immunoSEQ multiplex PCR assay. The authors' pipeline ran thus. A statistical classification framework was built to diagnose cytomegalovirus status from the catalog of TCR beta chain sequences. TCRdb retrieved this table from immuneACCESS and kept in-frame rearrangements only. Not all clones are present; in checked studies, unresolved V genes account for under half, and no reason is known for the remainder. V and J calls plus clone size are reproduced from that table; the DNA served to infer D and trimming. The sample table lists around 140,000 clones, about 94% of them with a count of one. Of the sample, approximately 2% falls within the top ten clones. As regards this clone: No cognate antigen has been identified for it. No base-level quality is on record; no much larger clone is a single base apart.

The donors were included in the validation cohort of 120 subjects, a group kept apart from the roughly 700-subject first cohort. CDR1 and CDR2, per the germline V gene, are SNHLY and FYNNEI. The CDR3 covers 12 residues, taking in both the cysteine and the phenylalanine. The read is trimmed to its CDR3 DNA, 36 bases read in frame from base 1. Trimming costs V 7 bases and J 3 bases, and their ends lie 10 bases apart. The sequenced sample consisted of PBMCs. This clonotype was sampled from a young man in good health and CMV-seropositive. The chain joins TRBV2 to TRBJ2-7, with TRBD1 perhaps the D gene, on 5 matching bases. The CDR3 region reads CASIADSYEQYF. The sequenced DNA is TGTGCCAGCATTGCCGACAGCTACGAGCAGTACTTC. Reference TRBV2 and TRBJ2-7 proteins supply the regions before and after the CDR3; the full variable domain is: EPEVTQTPSHQVTQMGQEVILRCVPISNHLYFYWYRQILGQKVEFLVSFYNNEISEKSEIFDDQFSVERPDGSNFTLKIRSTKLEDSAMYFCASIADSYEQYFGPGTRLTVT.